This paragraph covers one T cell receptor beta chain sequence. A junction boundary mismatches the germline segment, possibly from a read error. Profiled with immunoSEQ multiplex PCR; TCRdb holds only in-frame clones, not every one. The data contain about a million clones, about 77% of them singletons. The data belong to a study of shared clonotypes between healthy human individuals. Free of recent acute infections or vaccinations, the donors were healthy HIV-negative adults. Every contributor of samples was a Caucasian grown-up residing in Nashville, Tennessee. This CDR3 comprises 12 residues. Germline CDR1 and CDR2: MDHEN and SYDVKM.

This receptor was taken from a man between 18 and 35 years old in good health. Sequenced material: memory CD4+ T cells sorted from blood. Subset meaning: CD45RA-negative fraction. The genes are TRBV28 and TRBJ2-7; D is ambiguous. The CDR3, as DNA: TGTGCCAGCAGTTTATCCAAGACACTCCTAAGGTTC. This encodes CASSLSKTLLRF.